These T cell receptor beta chains were read from a single sample in a study of blood T cell repertoires in COVID-19. Produced via immunoSEQ multiplex PCR; TCRdb's table is partial and in-frame only. The data contain approximately 290,000 clones, about nine tenths of them singletons. The sample comprised peripheral blood. Receptors were obtained from a man aged 18 to 29 with active or convalescent COVID-19. Both conserved end residues are part of each CDR3. D genes are given only for firm matches. Clone size is given for some rows only: seen once, a few or many times, or a class if the clone is expanded.

j_gene | d_gene | v_gene | abundance | len | CDR3nt | CDR3aa
TRBJ1-5 | TRBD1 | TRBV14 | NA | 16 | TGTGCCAGCAGCCAGGTTAACAGGGGTAGCAATCAGCCCCAGCATTTT | CASSQVNRGSNQPQHF
TRBJ1-1 | NA | TRBV6-5 | NA | 15 | TGTGCCAGCAGCACCCCGGGGGAAGGGAACACTGAAGCTTTCTTT | CASSTPGEGNTEAFF
TRBJ2-1 | NA | TRBV5-1 | NA | 14 | TGCGCCAGCAGCGCACTACAGGGAATCGGTGAGCAGTTCTTC | CASSALQGIGEQFF
TRBJ2-5 | NA | TRBV2 | NA | 14 | TGTGCCAGCAGAGACAGGGGCGGGGGAGAGACCCAGTACTTC | CASRDRGGGETQYF
TRBJ2-7 | TRBD2 | TRBV7-2 | NA | 14 | TGTGCCAGCAGTACTAGCGACTCTGGTTACGAGCAGTACTTC | CASSTSDSGYEQYF
TRBJ1-1 | TRBD1 | TRBV5-6 | NA | 15 | TGTGCCAGCAGCCCCGGGACAGGAGGAGGCACTGAAGCTTTCTTT | CASSPGTGGGTEAFF
TRBJ2-1 | TRBD2 | TRBV7-7 | NA | 16 | TGTGCCAGCAGCGCAGGGACTAGCGGGTTGTACAATGAGCAGTTCTTC | CASSAGTSGLYNEQFF
TRBJ2-3 | NA | TRBV27 | NA | 14 | TGTGCCACCGAACCGGGATCGGGCACAGATACGCAGTATTTT | CATEPGSGTDTQYF
TRBJ1-2 | TRBD1 | TRBV6-5 | NA | 14 | TGTGCCAGCAGTTCCGTCGGACAGGGGTCTGGCTACACCTTC | CASSSVGQGSGYTF
TRBJ2-7 | TRBD1 | TRBV18 | NA | 16 | TGTGCCAGCTCATCAGGGACAGGGTCCGGATCCCTCGAGCAGTACTTC | CASSSGTGSGSLEQYF
TRBJ1-1 | NA | TRBV6-4 | NA | 15 | TGTGCCAGCAGAAGTAGGGAGGGTGCGAACACTGAAGCTTTCTTT | CASRSREGANTEAFF
TRBJ2-1 | TRBD2 | TRBV10-3 | NA | 13 | TGTGCCATCAGGGGAGGGAGCTACAATGAGCAGTTCTTC | CAIRGGSYNEQFF
TRBJ1-1 | NA | TRBV29-1 | NA | 9 | TGCAGCGTTGACAGTGAAGCTTTCTTT | CSVDSEAFF
TRBJ2-7 | TRBD2 | TRBV12-3/TRBV12-4 | NA | 13 | TGTGCCAGCAGTTTCGGGGGGTTAGACGAGCAGTACTTC | CASSFGGLDEQYF
TRBJ2-1 | TRBD2 | TRBV9 | NA | 20 | TGTGCCAGCAGCGTCTTCCGGGACAGGGGACTAGCGGGCCCCTACAATGAGCAGTTCTTC | CASSVFRDRGLAGPYNEQFF
TRBJ1-1 | NA | TRBV14 | once | 15 | TGTGCCAGCAGCCAAGATTGGCAGGGCTGGACTGAAGCTTTCTTT | CASSQDWQGWTEAFF
TRBJ2-1 | TRBD2 | TRBV5-1 | NA | 15 | TGCGCCAGCAGCTTCTTTGCGGGAGGGGCCAATGAGCAGTTCTTC | CASSFFAGGANEQFF
TRBJ1-1 | TRBD1 | TRBV3-1/TRBV3-2 | NA | 14 | TGTGCCAGCAGCCACCGACAGGGAGGAACTGAAGCTTTCTTT | CASSHRQGGTEAFF
TRBJ1-6 | NA | TRBV10-2 | NA | 15 | TGCGCCAGCAGTGAGTCGACTAGGGGTTATTCACCCCTCCACTTT | CASSESTRGYSPLHF
TRBJ2-3 | NA | TRBV18 | NA | 17 | TGTGCCAGCTCACCACCGACACGGCGGGGTAGCACAGATACGCAGTATTTT | CASSPPTRRGSTDTQYF
TRBJ2-2 | NA | TRBV10-1 | NA | 14 | TGCGCCAGCAGTGAGTCGAGGAACACCGGGGAGCTGTTTTTT | CASSESRNTGELFF
TRBJ2-7 | NA | TRBV28 | NA | 12 | TGTGCCAGCAGCAGGACAGTATACGAGCAGTACTTC | CASSRTVYEQYF
TRBJ1-2 | NA | TRBV7-2 | NA | 15 | TGTGCCAGCAGCTTATCCCAGTCCCGATTTTATGGCTACACCTTC | CASSLSQSRFYGYTF
TRBJ1-4 | TRBD1 | TRBV11-2 | NA | 13 | TGTGCCAGCAGCTTCGGGACAGGGGGCAAACTGTTTTTT | CASSFGTGGKLFF
TRBJ1-1 | NA | TRBV2 | NA | 14 | TGTGCCAGCAGTGAAACCCGGACAGTGACTGAAGCTTTCTTT | CASSETRTVTEAFF
TRBJ2-7 | NA | TRBV27 | NA | 14 | TGTGCCAGCAGTTTATCCCGAACAGGAGACGAGCAGTACTTC | CASSLSRTGDEQYF
TRBJ1-2 | NA | TRBV10-3 | NA | 14 | TGTGCCATCAGTGAGTCGACGGGAGGTCTGTCCTACACCTTC | CAISESTGGLSYTF
TRBJ1-4 | NA | TRBV5-1 | NA | 14 | TGCGCCAGCGGTAAACGGGACTCGCATGAAAAACTGTTTTTT | CASGKRDSHEKLFF
TRBJ2-7 | TRBD2 | TRBV7-2 | NA | 16 | TGTGCCAGCAGCTTAAAGGTAGCGGGGGTTCCCTACGAGCAGTACTTC | CASSLKVAGVPYEQYF
TRBJ2-3 | NA | TRBV10-3 | NA | 15 | TGTGCCATCAGAGGCCCTAGTGTGAGGGCAGATACGCAGTATTTT | CAIRGPSVRADTQYF
TRBJ2-7 | NA | TRBV18 | NA | 14 | TGTGCCAGCTCACCTGGGGCTGGGGAATACGAGCAGTACTTC | CASSPGAGEYEQYF
TRBJ2-3 | TRBD2 | TRBV5-1 | NA | 15 | TGCGCCAGCAGCTTACTAGCGACTTCCACAGATACGCAGTATTTT | CASSLLATSTDTQYF
TRBJ2-3 | NA | TRBV20-1 | once | 15 | TGCAGTGCTAGTAAGGCGGGGTCTAGCACAGATACGCAGTATTTT | CSASKAGSSTDTQYF
TRBJ2-7 | NA | TRBV6-5 | NA | 13 | TGTGCCAGCAGGAATAACAACCACTACGAGCAGTACTTC | CASRNNNHYEQYF
TRBJ2-1 | NA | TRBV20-1 | NA | 13 | TGCAGTGCTAGTAGCCTTCCTACCAATGAGCAGTTCTTC | CSASSLPTNEQFF
TRBJ2-1 | NA | TRBV11-2 | NA | 15 | TGTGCCAGCAGCCTAGGAGCGCTCACCTACAATGAGCAGTTCTTC | CASSLGALTYNEQFF
TRBJ1-4 | NA | TRBV5-1 | NA | 15 | TGCGCCAGCAGAAAAAACGCGGGTCTTAATGAAAAACTGTTTTTT | CASRKNAGLNEKLFF
TRBJ2-7 | NA | TRBV4-3 | NA | 15 | TGCGCCAGCAGCCAGTCTGTTGGCGGGCACTACGAGCAGTACTTC | CASSQSVGGHYEQYF
TRBJ1-2 | TRBD1 | TRBV6-6 | NA | 16 | TGTGCCAGCAGTGCGACAGGGGGCGGTTTCGACTATGGCTACACCTTC | CASSATGGGFDYGYTF
TRBJ1-4 | NA | TRBV28 | NA | 15 | TGTGCCAGCAGTTCCCAGGGCCCAGGGATTGAAAAACTGTTTTTT | CASSSQGPGIEKLFF
TRBJ1-5 | NA | TRBV7-9 | NA | 14 | TGTGCCAGCAGCTTAGGCGGCAGGGCGCAGCCCCAGCATTTT | CASSLGGRAQPQHF
TRBJ2-7 | NA | TRBV5-1 | NA | 12 | TGCGCCAGCAGCCCAAGCCCCTACGAGCAGTACTTC | CASSPSPYEQYF
TRBJ1-1 | TRBD1 | TRBV7-2 | NA | 15 | TGTGCCAGCAGCCAAGATGGGACAGGGGGAGCTGAAGCTTTCTTT | CASSQDGTGGAEAFF
TRBJ2-1 | NA | TRBV5-1 | NA | 16 | TGCGCCAGCAGCTTGGGTGGGACTGGGATCTACAATGAGCAGTTCTTC | CASSLGGTGIYNEQFF
TRBJ1-1 | NA | TRBV7-9 | NA | 12 | TGTGCCAGCAGCCTCGAGGGGGCTGAAGCTTTCTTT | CASSLEGAEAFF
TRBJ2-1 | NA | TRBV6-5 | NA | 11 | TGTGCCAGCATGACAGGACAAGAGCAGTTCTTC | CASMTGQEQFF
TRBJ2-2 | TRBD2 | TRBV9 | NA | 18 | TGTGCCAGCAGCAGCCGACTAGCAACCCACATGAACACCGGGGAGCTGTTTTTT | CASSSRLATHMNTGELFF
TRBJ2-7 | TRBD1 | TRBV4-3 | NA | 16 | TGCGCCAGCAGCCAAGAGACAGGGGGAGTCTCCTACGAGCAGTACTTC | CASSQETGGVSYEQYF
TRBJ2-1 | TRBD2 | TRBV19 | NA | 14 | TGTGCCAGTAGTATAGCGGGAGGGAATAATGAGCAGTTCTTC | CASSIAGGNNEQFF
TRBJ1-1 | NA | TRBV11-2 | NA | 14 | TGTGCCAGCAGCCGCCTCGGGAACGTCGCTGAAGCTTTCTTT | CASSRLGNVAEAFF
TRBJ1-6 | NA | TRBV6-1 | NA | 15 | TGTGCCAGCAGTGAACGCAGGGTAGGGAATTCACCCCTCCACTTT | CASSERRVGNSPLHF
TRBJ1-5 | TRBD1 | TRBV19 | NA | 15 | TGTGCCAGTACCCTGCTCCAGGGGGAAAATCAGCCCCAGCATTTT | CASTLLQGENQPQHF
TRBJ2-3 | TRBD2 | TRBV5-8 | NA | 17 | TGTGCCAGCAGCTCCTTGGGGGCTAGCGGGATTACAGATACGCAGTATTTT | CASSSLGASGITDTQYF
TRBJ2-2 | TRBD1 | TRBV5-4 | NA | 15 | TGTGCCAGCAGCACCGGGACAGGGGGGGCCGGGGAGCTGTTTTTT | CASSTGTGGAGELFF
TRBJ2-2 | NA | TRBV24-1 | NA | 14 | TGTGCCACCAGTGCTCTAGCGAACACCGGGGAGCTGTTTTTT | CATSALANTGELFF
TRBJ2-1 | NA | TRBV11-3 | NA | 18 | TGTGCCAGCAGCTTAGGGACTAAGAGGGGGCAGAGGGTCGCTGAGCAGTTCTTC | CASSLGTKRGQRVAEQFF
TRBJ2-2 | TRBD1 | TRBV5-4 | NA | 17 | TGTGCCAGCAGCATGTTCCCGGGACAGGAGAACACCGGGGAGCTGTTTTTT | CASSMFPGQENTGELFF
TRBJ2-3 | TRBD2 | TRBV7-6 | NA | 16 | TGTGCCAGCAGCTTAGCAGGCGGGGGACGCACAGATACGCAGTATTTT | CASSLAGGGRTDTQYF
TRBJ1-3 | NA | TRBV28 | NA | 15 | TGTGCCAGCAGTTTATCAGGGCTCTCTGGAAACACCATATATTTT | CASSLSGLSGNTIYF
TRBJ2-5 | NA | TRBV7-8 | few | 14 | TGTGCCAGCAGCTTATTTGCCACGCGAGAGACCCAGTACTTC | CASSLFATRETQYF